This section outlines one T cell receptor (beta chain) sequence together with its context. Sequence at one end of the junction differs from germline and may be a read error. CDR3 length: 16 residues. Germline V CDR1 and CDR2: GTSNPN, SVGIG (reference sequence). cDNA serving as the sequencing template came from extracted, reverse transcribed RNA. Method: immunoSEQ multiplex PCR; TCRdb's copy keeps in-frame clones and lacks some. Of roughly 60,000 clones listed, around 45% are singletons. This sample is part of a study of CD8+ T cells in alopecia areata. The treatment denotes: oral pan-JAK inhibitor, 5-10 mg twice daily.

This receptor was identified in a human donor with alopecia areata. The chain is built from TRBV30 and TRBJ2-1; D unclear. The material sequenced was CD8+ T cells sorted from blood, taken at approximately week 36, from a patient treated with tofacitinib. CDR3 in DNA: TGTGCCTGGGGTGTACGATTGCGGTACTCCTACAATGAGCAGTTCTTC. The encoded protein is CAWGVRLRYSYNEQFF.